The 10 T cell receptor beta chains in this list originate from one sample, sequenced in a study of CD8 T cells in ankylosing spondylitis (dated by TCRdb to the late 2010s). General findings and caveats noted by the study authors: Blood from ankylosing spondylitis patients appeared to be characterized by a TCR beta motif composed of several highly homologous amino acid variants.

The antigens for these receptors are not known. Libraries were constructed by 5' RACE. The listed sequencing device is Illumina HiSeq 2500. The public reads were run again by TCRdb, first through fastp at Q25 and then through MiXCR, and only productive beta chains were kept. Merged by CDR3 protein, the rows form single entries marked with the most common genes and DNA. The sample table shows 450,000 to 550,000 distinct CDR3 sequences, and 5.3% are seen once. The ten largest account for around 3.6% of the sample. The sample was blood, either unsorted or a sorted T cell fraction (not recorded which). All receptors derive from a male donor with ankylosing spondylitis.

There are many counts of this clonotype. The chain joins TRBV12-3 or TRBV12-4 to TRBJ2-5; D is unclear. The V gene lost 7 bases and the J gene lost 7 bases, with 13 bases spanning the gap. This CDR3 has 12 residues. The CDR3 here is CASTRESGTQYF. CDR3 coding DNA: TGTGCCAGCACTAGGGAATCCGGGACCCAGTACTTC.

The sample holds many counts of this clonotype. The chain recombines TRBV20-1 with TRBJ2-5, with 9 nucleotides matching TRBD1. V shed 5 bases, J shed 4 bases, and the junction held 5 bases outside the gene matches. The CDR3 covers 13 residues. Germline assignment: CDR1 DFQATT and CDR2 SNEGSKA (reference sequence). This CDR3 reads CSAQDRGPETQYF. The CDR3 DNA sequence: TGCAGTGCTCAGGACAGGGGTCCAGAGACCCAGTACTTC.

This clonotype came up many times. This chain joins TRBV6-1 and TRBJ1-1; 8 positions agree with TRBD1. The CDR3 contains 15 residues. V gave up 7 bases and J gave up 7 bases; unmatched junction bases: 14. The germline CDR1 and CDR2 sequences are MNHNS and SASEGT. This CDR3 is CASNPKTGAVYEAFF. The CDR3 DNA follows: TGTGCCAGCAACCCAAAGACAGGGGCTGTTTATGAAGCTTTCTTT.

This clonotype was seen many times. The CDR3 reads CASSYAPGGRDTDTQYF. CDR3 coding DNA: TGTGCCAGCAGTTACGCCCCGGGAGGGCGAGACACAGATACGCAGTATTTT. The chain recombines TRBV6-5 with TRBJ2-3, with TRBD2 matching 8 bases. V lost 2 bases to trimming and J lost 2 bases; unmatched junction nucleotides: 9. This CDR3 comprises 17 residues. Germline assignment: CDR1 MNHEY and CDR2 SVGAGI.

The rearrangement joins TRBV20-1 to TRBJ2-3; TRBD2 might be the D (5 bases). V was shortened by 5 bases and J by 3 bases, with 18 bases between the two germline ends. Germline CDR1 DFQATT, CDR2 SNEGSKA (reference sequence). There are 15 residues in the CDR3. The CDR3, as DNA: TGCAGTGCTCCTTCAAAGGGAGAGTTGACAGATACGCAGTATTTT. This gives the protein CSAPSKGELTDTQYF.

The rearrangement joins TRBV20-1 to TRBJ1-2; 10 nucleotides align to TRBD1. The J segment lost 3 bases and the V segment lost 1 base, leaving 11 bases of the junction unmatched. CDR1 DFQATT and CDR2 SNEGSKA come from the germline V gene (reference sequence). There are 17 residues in the CDR3. The CDR3 loop reads CSARGAPGQGRHYGYTF. DNA of the CDR3: TGCAGTGCTAGAGGAGCCCCGGGACAGGGGCGTCACTATGGCTACACCTTC.

The gene calls are TRBV7-2 and TRBJ2-3, with 12 bases identical to TRBD2. Trimming at V came to 4 bases and at J to 3 bases, leaving 8 bases not matched to a gene. Germline lookup yields CDR1 SGHTA and CDR2 FQGNSA. CDR3 length: 17 amino acids. Here the CDR3 DNA reads TGTGCCAGCAGCTCTCCTAGCGGGAGGGCCAGAACAGATACGCAGTATTTT. Amino acid sequence: CASSSPSGRARTDTQYF.

The chain joins TRBV19 to TRBJ2-5, with a possible D match to TRBD1 (5 bases). The germline V gene encodes CDR1 LNHDA and CDR2 SQIVND (reference sequence). The CDR3 is 13 amino acids. V was clipped by 3 bases and J by 1 base, with 6 bases between them. This chain's CDR3 is CASSMTAQETQYF. DNA for the CDR3: TGTGCCAGTAGTATGACAGCCCAAGAGACCCAGTACTTC.

The rearrangement links TRBV5-1 to TRBJ2-3; no reliable D call. CDR1 is SGHRS, CDR2 YFSETQ, per germline. The CDR3 is 14 amino acids. Trimming removed 0 bases from V and 2 bases from J, with 7 bases in between. CDR3 protein: CASSLVQTTDTQYF. For the CDR3, the DNA is TGCGCCAGCAGCTTGGTCCAGACCACAGATACGCAGTATTTT.

This clonotype was seen repeatedly, ten times or more. This sequence joins TRBV7-2 and TRBJ1-6; no clear D gene. The CDR3 loop spans 12 amino acids. The V gene's germline CDR1 is SGHTA and CDR2 FQGNSA. V lost 6 bases and J 7 bases, leaving 7 bases between the germline ends. CDR3 in amino acids: CASRLRNSPLHF. CDR3 DNA sequence: TGTGCCAGCAGATTGCGGAATTCACCCCTCCACTTT.